This TCR beta chain was sequenced for a study of T cells in localized non-small cell lung cancer. Study findings and constraints: When the top 100 tumor clones were examined, a median approximately 62 of them also appeared in the adjacent lung, which was paired and uninvolved.

Only in-frame clones appear in the TCRdb table, and some are missing; sequencing was by immunoSEQ multiplex PCR. This sample yields 86,000 or so clones, of which around four fifths are seen a single time; approximately 2.8% belongs to the top ten. Details on this clone: Its antigen is still unknown.

The V gene's germline CDR1 is SGHKS and CDR2 YYEKEE (reference sequence). V gave up 0 bases and J gave up 1 base, with 11 bases separating them. The CDR3 has 15 residues. The TCR sequence derives from a man between 40 and 75 years old with stage I lung adenocarcinoma. Material: peripheral blood, obtained before any cancer treatment. The chain uses TRBV5-5 and TRBJ2-7; D is unresolved. This chain's CDR3 is CASSLGVPFSYEQYF. As DNA, the CDR3 is TGTGCCAGCAGCTTGGGCGTTCCCTTTTCCTACGAGCAGTACTTC.